This T cell receptor beta chain was identified in a study of identifying expanded T cells in peripheral blood. The study, taken as a whole, reports: Variance in clone template counts between approximately two-week samples significantly increased with total template count across all healthy donors. Technical replicates showed about 1.1 changed clones; two weeks around 15; four weeks 19.

A word on this clone: Its antigen is unknown.

The ends were cut back, 5 bases at V and 1 base at J, with 12 bases in the middle. The length of the CDR3 is 14 residues. Germline lookup yields CDR1 SGHTS and CDR2 YDEGEE. Assay: immunoSEQ multiplex PCR; the TCRdb copy retains only in-frame clones and omits some. The sample includes 100,000 to 150,000 clones, around 88% of them seen just once. Collection occurred without any documented infections or immune events in donors. The V gene is TRBV5-8, the J gene TRBJ1-1, with D perhaps matching TRBD1 (6 bases). Sequenced: blood. The receptor's source is a person aged 18 to 75 in good health. In nucleotides, the CDR3 is TGTGCCAGCAGGCGAAGAGGGGGGAACACTGAAGCTTTCTTT. This encodes CASRRRGGNTEAFF.